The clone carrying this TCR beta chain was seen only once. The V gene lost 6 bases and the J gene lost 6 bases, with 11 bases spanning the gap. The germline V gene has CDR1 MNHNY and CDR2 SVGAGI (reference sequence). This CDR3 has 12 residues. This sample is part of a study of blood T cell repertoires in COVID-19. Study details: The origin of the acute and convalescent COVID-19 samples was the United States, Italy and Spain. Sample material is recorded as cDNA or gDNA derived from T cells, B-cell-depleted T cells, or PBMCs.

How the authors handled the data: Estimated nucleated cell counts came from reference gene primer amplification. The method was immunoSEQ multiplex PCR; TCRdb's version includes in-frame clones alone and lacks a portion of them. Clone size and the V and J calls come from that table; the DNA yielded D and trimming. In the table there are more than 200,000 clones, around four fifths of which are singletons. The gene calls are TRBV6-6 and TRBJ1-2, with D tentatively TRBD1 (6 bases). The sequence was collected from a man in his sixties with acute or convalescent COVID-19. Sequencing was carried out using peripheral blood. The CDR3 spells CASRGGPDGYTF. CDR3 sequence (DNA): TGTGCCAGCAGGGGGGGGCCGGATGGCTACACCTTC.